This T cell receptor (beta chain) was sequenced during a study of shared clonotypes between healthy human individuals. The protocol was immunoSEQ multiplex PCR, while the TCRdb copy is restricted to in-frame clones and leaves out a portion. The sample shows around 2.1 million clones, about 92% of them seen only once. Deletions cut 5 bases from V and 2 bases from J, with 13 bases between. CDR3 length equals 16 residues. Germline lookup yields CDR1 SGHAT and CDR2 FQNNGV. Terminally differentiated effector memory CD45RA+ cells were excluded by CCR7 positive selection of CD45RO-negative cells. General study results and limits: Blood alone was sampled, and tissue repertoires likely differ. Some clonotypes were shared by all four sorted-subset donors, while others were not shared. The non-shared ones had lower generation probabilities than the shared ones.

On this clone: Its matching antigen is unknown.

The receptor was isolated from a man in his late teens or twenties in good health. Some clones in this sample may be carry-over from other donors' samples. The sample was naive CD8+ T cells from PBMCs. The J gene is TRBJ2-6, the V gene TRBV11-2, with TRBD1 as a possible D gene (6 bases). The CDR3 reads CASSPQYRAGANVLTF. CDR3 sequence (DNA): TGTGCCAGCAGCCCGCAATACAGGGCTGGGGCCAACGTCCTGACTTTC.